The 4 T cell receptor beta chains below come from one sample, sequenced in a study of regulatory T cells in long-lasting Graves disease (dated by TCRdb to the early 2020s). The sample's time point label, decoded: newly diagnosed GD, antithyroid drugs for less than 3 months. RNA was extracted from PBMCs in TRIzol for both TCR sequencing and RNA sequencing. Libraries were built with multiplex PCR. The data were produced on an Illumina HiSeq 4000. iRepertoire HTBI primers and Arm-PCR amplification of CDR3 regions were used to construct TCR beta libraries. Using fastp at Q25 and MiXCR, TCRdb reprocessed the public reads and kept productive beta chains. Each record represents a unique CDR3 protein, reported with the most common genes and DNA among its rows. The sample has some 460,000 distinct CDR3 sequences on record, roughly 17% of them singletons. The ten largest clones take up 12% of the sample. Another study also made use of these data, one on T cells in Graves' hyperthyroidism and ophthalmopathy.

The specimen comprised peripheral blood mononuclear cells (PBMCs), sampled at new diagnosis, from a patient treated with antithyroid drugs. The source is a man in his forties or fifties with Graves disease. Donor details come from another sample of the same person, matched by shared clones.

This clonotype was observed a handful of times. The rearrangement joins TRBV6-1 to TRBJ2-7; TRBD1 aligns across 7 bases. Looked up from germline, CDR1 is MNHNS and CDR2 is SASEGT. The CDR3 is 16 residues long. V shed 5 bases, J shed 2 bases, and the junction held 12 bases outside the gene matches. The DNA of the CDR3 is TGTGCCAGCAGTATATACAGGGGTATTGTTCCCTACGAGCAGTACTTC. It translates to CASSIYRGIVPYEQYF.

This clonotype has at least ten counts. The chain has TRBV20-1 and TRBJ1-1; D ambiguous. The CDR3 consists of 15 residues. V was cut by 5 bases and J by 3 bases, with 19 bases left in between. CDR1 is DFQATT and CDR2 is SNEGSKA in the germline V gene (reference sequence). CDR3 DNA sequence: TGCAGTGCTCCCTCCTCACGGGCCGTTTACACTGAAGCTTTCTTT. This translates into CSAPSSRAVYTEAFF.

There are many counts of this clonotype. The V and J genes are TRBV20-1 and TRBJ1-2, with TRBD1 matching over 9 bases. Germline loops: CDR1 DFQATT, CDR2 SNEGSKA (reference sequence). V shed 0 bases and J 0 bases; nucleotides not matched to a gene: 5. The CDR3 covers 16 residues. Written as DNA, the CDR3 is TGCAGTGCTAGAGAGGGACAGGGCATAGCTAACTATGGCTACACCTTC. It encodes CSAREGQGIANYGYTF.

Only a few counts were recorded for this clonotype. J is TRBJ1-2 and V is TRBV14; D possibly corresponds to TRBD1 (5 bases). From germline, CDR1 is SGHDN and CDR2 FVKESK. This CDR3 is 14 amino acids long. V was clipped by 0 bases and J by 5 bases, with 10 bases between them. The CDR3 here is CASSQENRIYGYTF. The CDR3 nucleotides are TGTGCCAGCAGCCAAGAGAACAGGATATATGGCTACACCTTC.